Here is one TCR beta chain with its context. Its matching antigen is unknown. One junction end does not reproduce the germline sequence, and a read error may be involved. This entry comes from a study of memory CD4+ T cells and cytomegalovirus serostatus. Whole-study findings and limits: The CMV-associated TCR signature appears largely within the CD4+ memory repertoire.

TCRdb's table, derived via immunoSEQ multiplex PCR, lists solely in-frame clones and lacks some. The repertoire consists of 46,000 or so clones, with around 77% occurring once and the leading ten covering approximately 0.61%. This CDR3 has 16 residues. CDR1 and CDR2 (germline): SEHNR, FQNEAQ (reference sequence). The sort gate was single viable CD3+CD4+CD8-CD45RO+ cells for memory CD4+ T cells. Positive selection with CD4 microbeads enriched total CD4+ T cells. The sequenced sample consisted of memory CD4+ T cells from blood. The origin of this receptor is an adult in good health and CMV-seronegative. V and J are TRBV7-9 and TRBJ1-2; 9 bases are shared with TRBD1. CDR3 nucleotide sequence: TGTGCCAGCAGCTCCCAAGCCCCGGGACAGGGCCCCCCCCTACTCTTC. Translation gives CASSSQAPGQGPPLLF.